This T cell receptor (beta chain) was identified during a study of T cell responses to AZD1222 COVID-19 vaccine. Whole-study findings and limits: The peak T cell response came first, and repertoires were sampled only after it.

This clone has only a few counts. Its specificity is unknown. TCRdb's copy holds only in-frame clones and misses some; the assay was immunoSEQ multiplex PCR. The table shows just over 30,000 clones, with over 75% occurring only once. Germline CDR1 is MGHRA and CDR2 is YSYEKL. Trimming cost V 2 bases and J 4 bases, with 20 bases left between them. The CDR3 contains 17 residues. The sample in question was peripheral blood, obtained 28 days after the second AZD1222 dose. This sequence was found in an adult who received the AZD1222 COVID-19 vaccine. The chain has TRBV4-1 and TRBJ2-5; D might be TRBD1 (5 bases). CDR3 sequence (DNA): TGCGCCAGCAGCCAAAAGAGGAGTATTGGCCAGGGAGAGACCCAGTACTTC. Amino acids: CASSQKRSIGQGETQYF.